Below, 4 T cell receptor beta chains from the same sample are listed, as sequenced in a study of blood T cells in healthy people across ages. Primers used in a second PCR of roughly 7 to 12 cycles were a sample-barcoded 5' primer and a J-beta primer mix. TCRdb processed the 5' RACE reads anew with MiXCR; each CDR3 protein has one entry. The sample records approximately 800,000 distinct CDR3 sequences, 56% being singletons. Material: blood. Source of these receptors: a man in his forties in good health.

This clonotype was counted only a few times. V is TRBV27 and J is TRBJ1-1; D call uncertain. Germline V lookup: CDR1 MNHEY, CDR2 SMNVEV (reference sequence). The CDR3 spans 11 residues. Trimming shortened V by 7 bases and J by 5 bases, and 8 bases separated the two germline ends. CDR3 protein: CASTTGTEAFF. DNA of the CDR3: TGTGCCAGCACCACGGGGACTGAAGCTTTCTTT.

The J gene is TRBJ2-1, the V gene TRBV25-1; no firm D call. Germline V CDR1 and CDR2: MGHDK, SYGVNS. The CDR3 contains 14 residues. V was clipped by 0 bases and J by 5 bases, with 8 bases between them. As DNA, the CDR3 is TGTGCCAGCAGTGAATATGGAGTTGACAATGAGCAGTTCTTC. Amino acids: CASSEYGVDNEQFF. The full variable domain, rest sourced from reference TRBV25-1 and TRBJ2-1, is EADIYQTPRYLVIGTGKKITLECSQTMGHDKMYWYQQDPGMELHLIHYSYGVNSTEKGDLSSESTVSRIRTEHFPLTLESARPSHTSQYLCASSEYGVDNEQFFGPGTRLTVL.

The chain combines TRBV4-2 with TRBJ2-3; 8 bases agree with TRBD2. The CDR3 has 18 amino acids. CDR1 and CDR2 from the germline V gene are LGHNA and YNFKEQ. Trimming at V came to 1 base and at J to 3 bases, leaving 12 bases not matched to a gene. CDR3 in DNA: TGTGCCAGCAGCCAAGGTGCGGGCGGGGGGCTAAGGACAGATACGCAGTATTTT. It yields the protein CASSQGAGGGLRTDTQYF.

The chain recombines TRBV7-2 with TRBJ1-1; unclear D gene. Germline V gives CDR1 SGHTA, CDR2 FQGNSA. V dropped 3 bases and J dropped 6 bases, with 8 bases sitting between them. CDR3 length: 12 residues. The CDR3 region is CASSFKQAEAFF. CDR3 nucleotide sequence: TGTGCCAGCAGCTTCAAGCAGGCTGAAGCTTTCTTT.